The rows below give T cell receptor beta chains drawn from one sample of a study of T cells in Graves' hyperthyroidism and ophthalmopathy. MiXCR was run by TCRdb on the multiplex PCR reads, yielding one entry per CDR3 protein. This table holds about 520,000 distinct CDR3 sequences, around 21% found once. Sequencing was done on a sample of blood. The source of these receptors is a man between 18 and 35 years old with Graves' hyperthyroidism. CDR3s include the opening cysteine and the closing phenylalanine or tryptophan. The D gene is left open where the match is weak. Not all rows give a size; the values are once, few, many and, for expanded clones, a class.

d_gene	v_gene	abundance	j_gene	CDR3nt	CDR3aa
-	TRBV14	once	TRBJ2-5	TGTGCCAGCAGCCAAGGGATCGGATCAGGGAGGTACCAAGAGACCCAGTACTTC	CASSQGIGSGRYQETQYF
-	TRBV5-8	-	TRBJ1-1	TGTGCCAGCAGCTTGGCAGGGGCCCCATCCACTGAAGCTTTCTTT	CASSLAGAPSTEAFF
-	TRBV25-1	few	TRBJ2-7	TGTGCCACCTCACACGCATCCGGGCAGTACTTC	CATSHASGQYF
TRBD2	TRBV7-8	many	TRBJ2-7	TGTGCCAGCAGCTTAAGGCGGGGGGGTAACGACGAGCAGTACTTC	CASSLRRGGNDEQYF
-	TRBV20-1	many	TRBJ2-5	TGCAGTGCTAGACCCCCCGTCCACGGCCGAAAAGAGACCCAGTACTTC	CSARPPVHGRKETQYF
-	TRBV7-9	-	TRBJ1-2	TGTGCCAGCAGCTTGACGTCCGGGCTCCCATATGGCTACACCTTC	CASSLTSGLPYGYTF
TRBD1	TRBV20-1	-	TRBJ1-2	TGCAGTGCCTGGGACAGCACTAACTATGGCTACACCTTC	CSAWDSTNYGYTF
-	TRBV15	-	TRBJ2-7	TGTGCCACCAGCAGAGATACCGACGACTACGAGCAGTACTTC	CATSRDTDDYEQYF
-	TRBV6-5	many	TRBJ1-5	TGTGCCAGCAGTTTGACTAGGTACGGCAATCAGCCCCAGCATTTT	CASSLTRYGNQPQHF
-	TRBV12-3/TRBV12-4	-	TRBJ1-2	TGTGCCAGCAGTTTAAGGGAGGGGGGACCTAACTATGGCTACACCTTC	CASSLREGGPNYGYTF
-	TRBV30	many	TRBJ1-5	TGTGCCTGGAGCGGGCAGGGGCATTTT	CAWSGQGHF
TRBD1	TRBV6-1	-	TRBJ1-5	TGTGCCAGCAGAGCGGACAGGGGAGCTAATCAGCCCCAGCATTTT	CASRADRGANQPQHF
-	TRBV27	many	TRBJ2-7	TGTGCCAGCAATAGTAAGGGACCAGGCTCCTACGAGCAGTACTTC	CASNSKGPGSYEQYF
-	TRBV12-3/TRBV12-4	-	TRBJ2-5	TGTGCCAGCAGTTTCCGGGAGCGAGGGACCCAGTACTTC	CASSFRERGTQYF
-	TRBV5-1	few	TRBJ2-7	TGCGCCAGCAGAATGGGAGGGGGGCTACTGTCCTACGAGCAGTACTTC	CASRMGGGLLSYEQYF
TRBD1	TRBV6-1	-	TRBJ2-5	TGTGCCAGCAGTGTTGGGGACAGCCTCGTTTCCCAGTACTTC	CASSVGDSLVSQYF
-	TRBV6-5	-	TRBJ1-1	TGTGCCAGCAGTTTCATTACTTCTGAAGCTTTCTTT	CASSFITSEAFF
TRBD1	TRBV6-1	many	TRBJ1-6	TGTGCCAGCAGTGAAGAAACAGGGGGTTCCTCACCCCTCCACTTT	CASSEETGGSSPLHF
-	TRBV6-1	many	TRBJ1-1	TGTGCCAGCAGTACGATTAACACTGAAGCTTTCTTT	CASSTINTEAFF
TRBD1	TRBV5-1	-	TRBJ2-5	TGCGCCAGCAGCCCCGGGACAGCGAGGGAGACCCAGTACTTC	CASSPGTARETQYF
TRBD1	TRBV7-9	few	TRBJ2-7	TGTGCCAGCAGCCAGGGGGCGGGCGGTTCCAACGAGCAGTACTTC	CASSQGAGGSNEQYF
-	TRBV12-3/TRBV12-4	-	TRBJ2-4	TGTGCCAGCAGTTTTTCCGGGCCCAAAAACATTCAGTACTTC	CASSFSGPKNIQYF
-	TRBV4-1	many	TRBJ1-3	TGCGCCAGCAGCTACCCAGGGCAGAGTCGCACCATATATTTT	CASSYPGQSRTIYF
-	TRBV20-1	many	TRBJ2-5	TGCAGTGCTAGAGAGGGGGGGGCTTACCAAGAGACCCAGTACTTC	CSAREGGAYQETQYF
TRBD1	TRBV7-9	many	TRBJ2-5	TGTGCCAGCACCCTCTTAGCAGGGGGCAAAGAGACCCAGTACTTC	CASTLLAGGKETQYF
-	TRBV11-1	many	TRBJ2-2	TGTGCCAGCAGCCCGGCCGGGACAATGCTTTCCGGGGAGCTGTTTTTT	CASSPAGTMLSGELFF
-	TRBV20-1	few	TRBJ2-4	TGCAGTGCTAACAAAAACATTCAGTACTTC	CSANKNIQYF
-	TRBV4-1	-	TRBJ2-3	TGCGCCAGCAGCCAAGAGGAAAGGAGAGATACGCAGTATTTT	CASSQEERRDTQYF
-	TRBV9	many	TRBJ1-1	TGTGCCAGCAGCCCCAGTTCGGGGCTGAACACTGAAGCTTTCTTT	CASSPSSGLNTEAFF
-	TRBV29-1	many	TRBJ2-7	TGCAGCGTTGAAGTTAGGGCAAGCTCCTACGAGCAGTACTTC	CSVEVRASSYEQYF
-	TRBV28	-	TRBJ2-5	TGTGCCAGCAGTTTGGGGGGCCCAATCCAAGAGACCCAGTACTTC	CASSLGGPIQETQYF
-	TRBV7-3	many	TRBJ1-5	TGTGCCAGCAGCATTCGGGGGCGTAATCAGCCCCAGCATTTT	CASSIRGRNQPQHF
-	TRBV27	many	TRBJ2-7	TGTGCCAGCAGCCACTTCTCGAGGGGACAATCCTACGAGCAGTACTTC	CASSHFSRGQSYEQYF
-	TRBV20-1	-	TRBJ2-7	TGCAGTGCTATTACCGGACGGCTACAGTACTTC	CSAITGRLQYF
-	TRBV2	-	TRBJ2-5	TGTGCCAGCAGTGGTCCGACAGGTGGAGAGACCCAGTACTTC	CASSGPTGGETQYF
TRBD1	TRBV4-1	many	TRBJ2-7	TGCGCCAGCAGCCACAGGGACAGGGGGTTCGACGAGCAGTACTTC	CASSHRDRGFDEQYF
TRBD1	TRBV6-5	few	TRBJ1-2	TGTGCCAGCAGTTATTTCCAGGGGGCGGAGGGCTACACCTTC	CASSYFQGAEGYTF
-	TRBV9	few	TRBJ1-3	TGTGCCAGCAGCCCAACAGGCGAGCTTGCTGGAAACACCATATATTTT	CASSPTGELAGNTIYF
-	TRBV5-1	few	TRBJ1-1	TGCGCCAGCAGCCAAACAGGGTCCAACTTGGGGACTGAAGCTTTCTTT	CASSQTGSNLGTEAFF
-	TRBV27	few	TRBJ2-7	TGTGCCAGCAGCGATATACCCGGGACATCTTGGAACGAGCAGTACTTC	CASSDIPGTSWNEQYF
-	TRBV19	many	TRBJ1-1	TGTGCCAGTAGTATTGGTAGGGGGACTGAAGCTTTCTTT	CASSIGRGTEAFF
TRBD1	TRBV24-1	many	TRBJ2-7	TGTGCCACCAGGGGACAGGGGGGGGTGGAGCAGTACTTC	CATRGQGGVEQYF
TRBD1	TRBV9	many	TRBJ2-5	TGTGCCAGCAGCGAAGGACAGGGGGAAGAGACCCAGTACTTC	CASSEGQGEETQYF
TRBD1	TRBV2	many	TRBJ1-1	TGTGCCAGCAGACCCCACAGGGGGCAAGGGAACACTGAAGCTTTCTTT	CASRPHRGQGNTEAFF
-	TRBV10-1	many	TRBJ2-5	TGCGCCAGCAGCCCAGGACACAACCAAGAGACCCAGTACTTC	CASSPGHNQETQYF
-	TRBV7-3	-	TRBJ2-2	TGTGCCAGCAGCTTAACGGGGGGCGTCGGGGAGCTGTTTTTT	CASSLTGGVGELFF
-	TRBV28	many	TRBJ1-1	TGTGCCAGCAGTTTAAATGCCGGGATGAACACTGAAGCTTTCTTT	CASSLNAGMNTEAFF
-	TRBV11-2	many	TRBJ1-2	TGTGCCAGCAGCTTAATTACAAGACAAATTAACTATGGCTACACCTTC	CASSLITRQINYGYTF
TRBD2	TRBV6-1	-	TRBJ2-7	TGTGCCACGGGCTTCGGGGGGAGCTCCTACGAGCAGTACTTC	CATGFGGSSYEQYF
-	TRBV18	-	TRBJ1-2	TGTGCCAGCTCGAGCCCGCAGGAAAGCTATGGCTACACCTTC	CASSSPQESYGYTF
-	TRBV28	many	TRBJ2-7	TGTGCCAGCAGTGCGACCGGGATGACCGAGCAGTACTTC	CASSATGMTEQYF
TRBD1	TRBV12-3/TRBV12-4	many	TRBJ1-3	TGTGCCAGCAGGACGGGACAGGGGATTGGAAACACCATATATTTT	CASRTGQGIGNTIYF
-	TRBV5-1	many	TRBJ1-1	TGCGCCAGCAGTCCTACAAGCGACACTGAAGCTTTCTTT	CASSPTSDTEAFF
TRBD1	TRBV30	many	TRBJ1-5	TGTGCCTGGAGTGGTCCCGGGACAGGGAATCAGCCCCAGCATTTT	CAWSGPGTGNQPQHF
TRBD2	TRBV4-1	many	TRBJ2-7	TGCGCCAGCAGCCAAGGGGGGGGGATGGAGCAGTACTTC	CASSQGGGMEQYF
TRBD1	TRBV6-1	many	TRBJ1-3	TGTGCCAGCCTAGGAGGGGGCTTAAACACCATATATTTT	CASLGGGLNTIYF
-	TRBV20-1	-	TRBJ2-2	TGCAGTGCGAGAACGGCCCCGACCACCGGGGAGCTGTTTTTT	CSARTAPTTGELFF
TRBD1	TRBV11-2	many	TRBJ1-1	TGTGCCAGCAGCCACATAGGACAGGGTACTGAAGCTTTCTTT	CASSHIGQGTEAFF
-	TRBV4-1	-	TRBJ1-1	TGCGCCAGCAGCCAAGAGGACGGATCAGGTGAAGCTTTCTTT	CASSQEDGSGEAFF